This T cell receptor beta chain was captured in a study of T cell responses to AZD1222 COVID-19 vaccine. Study-wide findings and caveats: Seropositivity was recorded at baseline in only a handful of AZD1222 recipients. Repertoires were collected only later (after the peak T cell response had occurred).

Clones were sequenced by immunoSEQ multiplex PCR, and TCRdb holds only the in-frame ones, with some missing. The repertoire holds 110,000 or so clones, with 88% as singletons. About this clone itself: Its specificity is unknown.

Sequences were derived from peripheral blood, sampled 28 days after the second AZD1222 dose. This sequence was found in an adult who received the AZD1222 COVID-19 vaccine.

Here the CDR3 reads CASSEGGPYEQYF. The CDR3 DNA follows: TGTGCCAGCAGCGAGGGGGGGCCCTACGAGCAGTACTTC. The chain recombines TRBV2 with TRBJ2-7; perhaps TRBD2 as D (7 bases). The CDR3 runs 13 residues. Trimming took 6 bases from V and 2 from J, leaving 11 bases between them. The V gene's germline CDR1 is SNHLY and CDR2 FYNNEI.